This TCR beta chain was recorded in a study of blood T cell repertoires in COVID-19. On the study more broadly: Acute and convalescent COVID-19 samples came from the United States, Italy and Spain.

Sequenced by immunoSEQ multiplex PCR; TCRdb stores in-frame clones only, minus some. Of around 160,000 clones in the sample, over 75% were seen once. Between the trimmed V and J ends, which lost 5 bases and 0 bases, there was a span of 7 bases. The CDR3 runs 13 residues. Germline-derived CDR1 and CDR2 are SGHTA and FQGTGA. This rearrangement joins TRBV7-3 to TRBJ1-1, with D unresolved. The TCR comes from a man in his 60s with active or convalescent COVID-19. Input material: peripheral blood. DNA for the CDR3: TGTGCCAGCAGCCTTCAGATGAACACTGAAGCTTTCTTT. Translating gives CASSLQMNTEAFF. Full variable domain (missing parts from reference TRBV7-3 and TRBJ1-1): GAGVSQTPSNKVTEKGKYVELRCDPISGHTALYWYRQSLGQGPEFLIYFQGTGAADDSGLPNDRFFAVRPEGSVSTLKIQRTERGDSAVYLCASSLQMNTEAFFGQGTRLTVV.